This T cell receptor (beta chain) is drawn from a study of cytomegalovirus exposure and HLA in healthy donors. General study results and limits: Whilst most TCR sequences proved rare, a subset of public TCRs occurred across many donors. V- and J-gene trimming of TCR beta was linked (in a later analysis) to a missense DCLRE1C variant.

This clone was found a few times. Its antigen remains unidentified. 13 Jbeta primers and 60 Vbeta primers were used for the PCR. Method: immunoSEQ multiplex PCR; TCRdb's copy keeps in-frame clones and lacks some. The sample records around 140,000 clones, about three quarters being singletons. Germline lookup yields CDR1 MNHEY and CDR2 SVGAGI. The V gene end was trimmed by 7 bases and the J gene end by 3 bases; junction bases not matched to a gene: 6. The CDR3 sequence is 15 residues long. Sequencing was carried out using PBMCs. This receptor was taken from a man between 35 and 55 years old in good health and CMV-seronegative. The chain has TRBV6-5 and TRBJ2-1; 10 nucleotides align to TRBD2. CDR3 DNA: TGTGCCAGCAACATAGCGGGAGGCGACTACAATGAGCAGTTCTTC. This translates into CASNIAGGDYNEQFF.